This record concerns one T cell receptor (beta chain) sequence. Per the original methods: Amplification of reference gene primers was used by the study to estimate nucleated cell counts. Sequencing used immunoSEQ multiplex PCR; TCRdb keeps in-frame clones, though not all of them. V, J and clone size are those of that table, while D and trimming were read from the DNA. The sample includes over 300,000 clones, 90% of them seen just once. This sample is drawn from a study of blood T cell repertoires in COVID-19. In the study overall: There were acute and convalescent COVID-19 samples, and they came from the United States, Italy and Spain. The analysed material was cDNA or gDNA that came from T cells, B-cell-depleted T cells, or PBMCs.

The CDR3 sequence is 15 residues long. Trimming cost V 2 bases and J 2 bases, with 12 bases left between them. Germline V gene lookup returns CDR1 KGHDR and CDR2 SFDVKD. This receptor was identified in a man aged 18 to 35 with active or convalescent COVID-19. The genes are TRBV24-1 and TRBJ2-7; the D gene is possibly TRBD1 (6 bases). The material sequenced was peripheral blood. CDR3 nucleotides: TGTGCCACCAGTGATTCGCGGACAGCAACCTACGAGCAGTACTTC. Translating gives CATSDSRTATYEQYF.